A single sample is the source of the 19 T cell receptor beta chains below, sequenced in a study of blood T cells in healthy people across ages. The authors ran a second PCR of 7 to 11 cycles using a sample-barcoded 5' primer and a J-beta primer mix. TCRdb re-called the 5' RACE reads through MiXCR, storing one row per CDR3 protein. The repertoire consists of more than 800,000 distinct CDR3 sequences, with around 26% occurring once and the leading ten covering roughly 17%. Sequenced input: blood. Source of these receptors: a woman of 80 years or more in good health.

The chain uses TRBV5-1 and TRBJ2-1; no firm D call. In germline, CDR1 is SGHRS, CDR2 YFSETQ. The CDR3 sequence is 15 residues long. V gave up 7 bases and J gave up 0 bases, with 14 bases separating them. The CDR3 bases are TGCGCCAGCGCCGTACCGACCAGCTCCTACAATGAGCAGTTCTTC. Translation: CASAVPTSSYNEQFF.

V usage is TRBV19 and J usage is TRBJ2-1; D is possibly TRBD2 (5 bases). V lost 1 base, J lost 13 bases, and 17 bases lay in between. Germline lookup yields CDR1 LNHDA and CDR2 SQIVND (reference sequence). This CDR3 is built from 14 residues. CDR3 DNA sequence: TGTGCCAGTAGTATAGGCCCGGCGAGGGAGACCCAGTTCTTC. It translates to CASSIGPARETQFF.

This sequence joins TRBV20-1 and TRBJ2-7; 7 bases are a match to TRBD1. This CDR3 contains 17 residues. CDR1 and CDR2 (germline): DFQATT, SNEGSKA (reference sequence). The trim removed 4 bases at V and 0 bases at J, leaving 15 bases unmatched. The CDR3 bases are TGCAGTGCTACCAATACCAGATCAGGGGGAAGCTCCTACGAGCAGTACTTC. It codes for CSATNTRSGGSSYEQYF.

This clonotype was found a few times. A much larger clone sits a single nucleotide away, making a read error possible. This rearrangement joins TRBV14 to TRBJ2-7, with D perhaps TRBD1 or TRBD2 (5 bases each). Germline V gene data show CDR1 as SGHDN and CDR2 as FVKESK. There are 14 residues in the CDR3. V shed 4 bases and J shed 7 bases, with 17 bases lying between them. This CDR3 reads CASSPVRGNNEQYF. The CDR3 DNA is TGTGCCAGCAGCCCCGTCCGGGGCAACAATGAGCAGTACTTC.

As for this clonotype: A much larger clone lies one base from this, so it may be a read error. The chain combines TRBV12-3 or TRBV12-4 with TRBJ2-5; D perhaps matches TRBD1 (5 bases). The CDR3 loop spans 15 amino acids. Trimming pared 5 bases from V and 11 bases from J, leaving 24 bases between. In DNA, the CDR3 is TGTGCCAGCAGTCGCGCTTATCGCAGGGATAATGAGCAGTACTTC. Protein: CASSRAYRRDNEQYF.

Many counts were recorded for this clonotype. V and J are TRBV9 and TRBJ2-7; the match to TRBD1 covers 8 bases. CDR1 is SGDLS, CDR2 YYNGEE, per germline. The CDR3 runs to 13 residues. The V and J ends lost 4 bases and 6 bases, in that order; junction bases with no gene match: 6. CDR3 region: CASSLRQGSEQYF. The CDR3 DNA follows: TGTGCCAGCAGCCTAAGACAGGGGAGCGAGCAGTACTTC. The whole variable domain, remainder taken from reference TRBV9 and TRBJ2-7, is DSGVTQTPKHLITATGQRVTLRCSPRSGDLSVYWYQQSLDQGLQFLIQYYNGEERAKGNILERFSAQQFPDLHSELNLSSLELGDSALYFCASSLRQGSEQYFGPGTRLTVT.

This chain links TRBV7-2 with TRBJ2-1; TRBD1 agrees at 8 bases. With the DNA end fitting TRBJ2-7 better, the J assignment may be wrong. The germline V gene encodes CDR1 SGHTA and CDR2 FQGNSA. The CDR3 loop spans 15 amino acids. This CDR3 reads CASSSGGASYNEQYF. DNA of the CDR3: TGTGCCAGCAGCTCAGGGGGCGCTTCCTACAATGAGCAGTACTTC.

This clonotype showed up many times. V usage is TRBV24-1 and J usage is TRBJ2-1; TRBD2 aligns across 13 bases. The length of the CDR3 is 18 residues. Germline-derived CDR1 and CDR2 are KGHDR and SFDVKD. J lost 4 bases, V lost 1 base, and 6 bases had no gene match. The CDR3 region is CATSDFSETSGGYNEQFF. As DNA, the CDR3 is TGTGCCACCAGTGATTTCAGCGAGACTAGCGGGGGGTACAATGAGCAGTTCTTC.

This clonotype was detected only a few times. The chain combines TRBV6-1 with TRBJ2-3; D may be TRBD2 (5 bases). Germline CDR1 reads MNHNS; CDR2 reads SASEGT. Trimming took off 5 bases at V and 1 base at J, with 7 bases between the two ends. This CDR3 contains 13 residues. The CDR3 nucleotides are TGTGCCAGCAGTATGGGAGGCACAGATACGCAGTATTTT. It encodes CASSMGGTDTQYF.

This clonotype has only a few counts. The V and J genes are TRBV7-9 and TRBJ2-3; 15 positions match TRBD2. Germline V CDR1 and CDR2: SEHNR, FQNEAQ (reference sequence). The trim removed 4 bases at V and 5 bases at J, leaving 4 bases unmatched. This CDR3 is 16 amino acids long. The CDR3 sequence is CASSSRGLAGGDTQYF. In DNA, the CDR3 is TGTGCCAGCAGCTCACGGGGACTAGCGGGGGGAGATACGCAGTATTTT.

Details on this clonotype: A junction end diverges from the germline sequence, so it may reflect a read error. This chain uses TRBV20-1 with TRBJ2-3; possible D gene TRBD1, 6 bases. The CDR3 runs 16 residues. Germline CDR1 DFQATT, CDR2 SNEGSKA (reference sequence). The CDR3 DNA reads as TGCAGTGCCAGAGAACTTAGACAGGCGCACATAGATACGCAGTATTTT. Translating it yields CSARELRQAHIDTQYF.

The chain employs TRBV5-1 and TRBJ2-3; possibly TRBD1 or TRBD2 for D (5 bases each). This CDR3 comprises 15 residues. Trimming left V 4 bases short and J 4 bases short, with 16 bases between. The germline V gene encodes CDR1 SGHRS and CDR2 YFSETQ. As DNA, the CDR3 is TGCGCCAGCAGCCACCCGAGGGGCAGGGCAGATACGCAGTATTTT. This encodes CASSHPRGRADTQYF.

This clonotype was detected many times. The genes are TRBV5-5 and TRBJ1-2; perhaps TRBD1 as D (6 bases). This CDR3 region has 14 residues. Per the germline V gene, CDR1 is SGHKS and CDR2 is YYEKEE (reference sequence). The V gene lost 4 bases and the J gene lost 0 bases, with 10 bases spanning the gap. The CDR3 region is CASSRNRANYGYTF. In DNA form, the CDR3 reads TGTGCCAGCAGCCGCAACAGGGCTAACTATGGCTACACCTTC.

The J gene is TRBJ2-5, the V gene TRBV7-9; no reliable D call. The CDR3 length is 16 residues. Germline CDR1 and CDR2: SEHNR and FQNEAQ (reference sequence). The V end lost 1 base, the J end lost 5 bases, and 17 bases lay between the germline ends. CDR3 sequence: CASSLDRAPYRETQYF. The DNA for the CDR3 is TGTGCCAGCAGCTTAGACCGGGCACCTTATCGGGAGACCCAGTACTTC.

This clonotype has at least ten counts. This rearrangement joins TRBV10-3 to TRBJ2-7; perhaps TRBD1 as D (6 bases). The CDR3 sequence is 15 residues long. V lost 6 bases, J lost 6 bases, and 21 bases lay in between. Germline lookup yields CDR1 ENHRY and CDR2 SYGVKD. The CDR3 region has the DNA TGTGCCATCAGCAAAAAAGGGGACAAGGTTCCCGAGCAGTACTTC. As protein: CAISKKGDKVPEQYF.

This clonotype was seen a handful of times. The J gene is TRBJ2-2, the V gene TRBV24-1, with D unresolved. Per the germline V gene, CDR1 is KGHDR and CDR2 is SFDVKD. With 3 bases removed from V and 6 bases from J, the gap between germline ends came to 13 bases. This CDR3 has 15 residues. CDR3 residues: CATSDGQVLAGELFF. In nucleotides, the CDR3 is TGTGCCACCAGTGATGGGCAGGTGTTGGCCGGGGAGCTGTTTTTT.

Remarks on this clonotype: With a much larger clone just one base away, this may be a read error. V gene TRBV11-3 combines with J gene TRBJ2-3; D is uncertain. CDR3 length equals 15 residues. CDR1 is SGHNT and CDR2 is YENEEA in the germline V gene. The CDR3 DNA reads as TGTGCCGGCAGCTTGAGGCTTTCTGGCGCAGATACGCAGTATTTT. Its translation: CAGSLRLSGADTQYF.

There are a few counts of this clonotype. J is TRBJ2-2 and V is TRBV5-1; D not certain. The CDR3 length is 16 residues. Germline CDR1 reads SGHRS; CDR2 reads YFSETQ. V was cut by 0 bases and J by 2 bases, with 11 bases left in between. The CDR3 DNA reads TGCGCCAGCAGCTTGGTAGCAGGCCAAAACACCGGGGAGCTGTTTTTT. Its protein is CASSLVAGQNTGELFF.

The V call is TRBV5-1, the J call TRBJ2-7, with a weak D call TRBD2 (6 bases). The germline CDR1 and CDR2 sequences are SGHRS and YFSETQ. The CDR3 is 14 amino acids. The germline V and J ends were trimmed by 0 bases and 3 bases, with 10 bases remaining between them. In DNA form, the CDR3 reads TGCGCCAGCAGCTTGGCAAGGGACTTCTACGAGCAGTACTTC. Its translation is CASSLARDFYEQYF.